One and the same sample provided the 18 T cell receptor beta chains below, sequenced in a study of T cell changes during pregnancy in multiple sclerosis. The table came from immunoSEQ multiplex PCR; TCRdb's copy has only in-frame clones and leaves some out. This sample has tens of thousands of clones; 88% occur once, and the top ten carry around 7.3%. This sample comprised CD8+ T cells from peripheral blood mononuclear cells, obtained in the third trimester of pregnancy. The receptors originated from a female donor with multiple sclerosis, enrolled in a pregnancy study.

The chain links TRBV7-9 to TRBJ1-2; 11 bases agree with TRBD1. The ends lost 5 bases at V and 6 bases at J; junction bases unmatched: 5. CDR3 size: 14 residues. Germline V gene lookup returns CDR1 SEHNR and CDR2 FQNEAQ (reference sequence). CDR3 amino acids: CASSNQGQGDGYTF. The CDR3 DNA sequence: TGTGCCAGCAGCAACCAGGGACAGGGGGATGGCTACACCTTC.

This clone showed up just a few times. The V gene is TRBV5-6, the J gene TRBJ2-7, with a weak D call TRBD2 (5 bases). The CDR3 consists of 14 residues. CDR1 is SGHDT and CDR2 is YYEEEE in the germline V gene. With 2 bases removed from V and 6 bases from J, the gap between germline ends came to 15 bases. CDR3 amino acids: CASSFPRQDSEQYF. The CDR3 DNA is TGTGCCAGCAGCTTTCCCAGGCAGGACTCCGAGCAGTACTTC. Using reference TRBV5-6 and TRBJ2-7 for the parts outside the CDR3, the full variable domain is DAGVTQSPTHLIKTRGQQVTLRCSPKSGHDTVSWYQQALGQGPQFIFQYYEEEERQRGNFPDRFSGHQFPNYSSELNVNALLLGDSALYLCASSFPRQDSEQYFGPGTRLTVT.

J is TRBJ2-1 and V is TRBV7-2; 9 positions match TRBD2. CDR3 length: 16 residues. Germline V gives CDR1 SGHTA, CDR2 FQGNSA. Unmatched junction bases numbered 12, after V lost 8 bases and J lost 4 bases. CDR3 DNA sequence: TGTGCCAGCCTCGCGAGGCGGGGGGGGGAATACAATGAGCAGTTCTTC. It codes for CASLARRGGEYNEQFF. Full variable domain (missing parts from reference TRBV7-2 and TRBJ2-1): GAGVSQSPSNKVTEKGKDVELRCDPISGHTALYWYRQSLGQGLEFLIYFQGNSAPDKSGLPSDRFSAERTGGSVSTLTIQRTQQEDSAVYLCASLARRGGEYNEQFFGPGTRLTVL.

This chain uses TRBV7-3 with TRBJ2-6, with 7 bases matching TRBD1. Germline CDR1 SGHTA, CDR2 FQGTGA. The CDR3 consists of 17 residues. The V gene end was trimmed by 2 bases and the J gene end by 0 bases; junction bases not matched to a gene: 4. CDR3 DNA sequence: TGTGCCAGCAGCTTATTGGACAGGAGCTCTGGGGCCAACGTCCTGACTTTC. It is translated as CASSLLDRSSGANVLTF.

This clone was seen a single time. The chain joins TRBV5-6 to TRBJ1-2; TRBD1 might be the D (5 bases). Germline loops: CDR1 SGHDT, CDR2 YYEEEE. The CDR3 loop spans 16 amino acids. Trimming stripped 4 bases from V and 5 bases from J, with 21 bases between. The CDR3 loop reads CASSPGTGIREYGYTF. The CDR3 coding sequence is TGTGCCAGCAGCCCCGGGACCGGGATCCGGGAGTATGGCTACACCTTC.

The chain is built from TRBV4-3 and TRBJ1-1; the D is unclear. The germline V gene has CDR1 LGHNA and CDR2 YSLEER. The CDR3 has 14 amino acids. The V end lost 2 bases, the J end lost 6 bases, and 13 bases lay between the germline ends. CDR3 in amino acids: CASSQILGNSEAFF. The CDR3, as DNA: TGCGCCAGCAGCCAAATACTAGGTAACTCTGAAGCTTTCTTT.

The chain combines TRBV27 with TRBJ1-5; TRBD1 might be the D (6 bases). The ends were cut back, 4 bases at V and 6 bases at J, with 13 bases in the middle. This CDR3 comprises 14 residues. Per germline, CDR1 MNHEY and CDR2 SMNVEV (reference sequence). CDR3 bases: TGTGCCAGCAGTTCACAGGGTTTCGGTCAGCCCCAGCATTTT. Translating it yields CASSSQGFGQPQHF.

The chain uses TRBV9 and TRBJ1-4, with D maybe TRBD1 (5 bases). Trimming shortened V by 0 bases and J by 8 bases, and 14 bases separated the two germline ends. The CDR3 is 15 amino acids. The germline gives CDR1 SGDLS, CDR2 YYNGEE. CDR3 sequence (DNA): TGTGCCAGCAGCGTAGAGGGATACCGGGGGGAAAAACTGTTTTTT. Translating gives CASSVEGYRGEKLFF. Variable domain in full (rest from reference TRBV9 and TRBJ1-4): DSGVTQTPKHLITATGQRVTLRCSPRSGDLSVYWYQQSLDQGLQFLIQYYNGEERAKGNILERFSAQQFPDLHSELNLSSLELGDSALYFCASSVEGYRGEKLFFGSGTQLSVL.

A single count supports this clone. The rearrangement joins TRBV5-1 to TRBJ1-6; D gene uncertain. This CDR3 has 15 amino acids. V shed 0 bases and J shed 8 bases, with 12 bases lying between them. Germline loops: CDR1 SGHRS, CDR2 YFSETQ. The CDR3 nucleotides are TGCGCCAGCAGCTTGGGATCCATTCTAGATTCACCCCTCCACTTT. This sequence encodes CASSLGSILDSPLHF. Using reference TRBV5-1 and TRBJ1-6 for the parts outside the CDR3, the full variable domain is KAGVTQTPRYLIKTRGQQVTLSCSPISGHRSVSWYQQTPGQGLQFLFEYFSETQRNKGNFPGRFSGRQFSNSRSEMNVSTLELGDSALYLCASSLGSILDSPLHFGNGTRLTVT.

J is TRBJ2-7 and V is TRBV4-2; perhaps TRBD2 as D (7 bases). CDR1 LGHNA and CDR2 YNFKEQ come from the germline V gene. V dropped 1 base and J dropped 3 bases, with 19 bases sitting between them. The CDR3 has 17 amino acids. The CDR3 spells CASSQAPGRGPYYEQYF. The CDR3 nucleotides are TGTGCCAGCAGCCAAGCCCCGGGGCGGGGGCCCTACTACGAGCAGTACTTC.

The chain is built from TRBV10-2 and TRBJ2-2, with D tentatively TRBD1 (5 bases). The CDR3 sequence is 14 residues long. Germline V CDR1 and CDR2: WSHSY, SAAADI. The germline V and J ends were trimmed by 4 bases and 4 bases, with 10 bases remaining between them. In DNA, the CDR3 is TGCGCCAGCAGTGTGTTCAGGGTCACCGGGGAGCTGTTTTTT. It specifies CASSVFRVTGELFF.

This clone came up a few times. V is TRBV28 and J is TRBJ2-3; possibly TRBD2 for D (6 bases). The CDR3 length is 17 residues. CDR1 and CDR2 (germline): MDHEN, SYDVKM. The ends were cut back, 1 base at V and 0 bases at J, with 14 bases in the middle. CDR3 in amino acids: CASSLFAASESTDTQYF. CDR3 nucleotide sequence: TGTGCCAGCAGTTTATTCGCGGCTAGCGAGAGCACAGATACGCAGTATTTT.

Concerning this clone itself: This same CDR3 is encoded by further DNA sequences in the sample. The rearrangement joins TRBV6-4 to TRBJ2-3; 12 bases match TRBD2. V gave up 5 bases and J gave up 1 base; unmatched junction bases: 1. Germline CDR1 is MRHNA and CDR2 is SNTAGT. The CDR3 runs to 15 residues. The CDR3 nucleotides read TGTGCCAGCAGTAGACTAGCGGGGGGCACAGATACGCAGTATTTT. The encoded protein is CASSRLAGGTDTQYF.

This clone is a singleton in its sample. CDR3 region: CASSMDEEGGELFF. The CDR3 nucleotides are TGTGCCAGTAGTATGGATGAGGAGGGCGGGGAGCTGTTTTTT. The chain carries TRBV19 and TRBJ2-2; maybe TRBD2 (6 bases). Trimming took off 3 bases at V and 7 bases at J, with 12 bases between the two ends. The CDR3 runs to 14 residues. Germline CDR1 reads LNHDA; CDR2 reads SQIVND (reference sequence).

The rearrangement links TRBV28 to TRBJ1-5; 7 positions agree with TRBD1. This CDR3 is built from 15 residues. V lost 3 bases and J lost 7; bases outside the gene matches: 9. The V gene's germline CDR1 is MDHEN and CDR2 SYDVKM. The CDR3 nucleotides read TGTGCCAGCAGTTTCACAGGGGCTTCTGGACAGCCCCAGCATTTT. This translates into CASSFTGASGQPQHF.

Only one count was recorded for this clone. The chain carries TRBV6-5 and TRBJ2-2, with 8 bases matching TRBD1. This CDR3 comprises 16 residues. The junction had 8 bases not matched to a gene; V was cut back by 3 bases and J by 5 bases. The germline CDR1 and CDR2 sequences are MNHEY and SVGAGI. CDR3 DNA: TGTGCCAGCAGTTATTACGGACAGGGTGGAACCGGGGAGCTGTTTTTT. Translation: CASSYYGQGGTGELFF.

J is TRBJ2-7 and V is TRBV19, with 9 bases that match TRBD1. The germline V gene encodes CDR1 LNHDA and CDR2 SQIVND (reference sequence). With 1 base clipped from V and 2 bases from J, the junction kept 3 bases outside the gene matches. The CDR3 is made up of 15 amino acids. Written as DNA, the CDR3 is TGTGCCAGTAGTATAGTAGGGACAGGGACCTACGAGCAGTACTTC. This gives the protein CASSIVGTGTYEQYF.

The V and J genes are TRBV4-1 and TRBJ2-5; TRBD2 might be the D (7 bases). The CDR3 length is 15 residues. Germline assignment: CDR1 MGHRA and CDR2 YSYEKL. Trimming removed 4 bases at V and 5 bases at J, with 17 bases between. CDR3 loop: CASSPLTGGWETQYF. The CDR3 region has the DNA TGCGCCAGCAGCCCACTAACGGGGGGCTGGGAGACCCAGTACTTC.